Listed below are T cell receptor beta chains from one sample, sequenced in a study of blood T cell repertoires in COVID-19. TCRdb's table, derived via immunoSEQ multiplex PCR, lists solely in-frame clones and lacks some. The sample includes approximately 300,000 clones, 85% of them seen just once. Sequenced material: PBMCs or T cells enriched from blood (not recorded which). The receptors shown here come from a woman in her twenties or thirties who had been exposed to COVID-19. Each CDR3 is given with its conserved first and last residue. D genes are given only for firm matches. Expanded clones are given a class, and other clones once, few, many or no size at all.

d_gene: TRBD1; j_gene: TRBJ2-7; abundance: NA; v_gene: TRBV19; CDR3nt: TGTGCCAGTAGTGTCAACAGGGGAACGGGCGAGCAGTACTTC; CDR3aa: CASSVNRGTGEQYF
d_gene: NA; j_gene: TRBJ1-1; abundance: NA; v_gene: TRBV19; CDR3nt: TGTGCCAGTAGTATCCTGAAGGTTCGGGGCACTGAAGCTTTCTTT; CDR3aa: CASSILKVRGTEAFF
d_gene: NA; j_gene: TRBJ2-7; abundance: NA; v_gene: TRBV18; CDR3nt: TGTGCCAGCTCACCCAGGGGCCACGAGCAGTACTTC; CDR3aa: CASSPRGHEQYF
d_gene: TRBD1; j_gene: TRBJ2-5; abundance: NA; v_gene: TRBV23-1; CDR3nt: TGCGCCAGCAGTCACAGGGGGCGCCCAGAGACCCAGTACTTC; CDR3aa: CASSHRGRPETQYF
d_gene: NA; j_gene: TRBJ1-1; abundance: NA; v_gene: TRBV6-5; CDR3nt: TGTGCCAGCAGTTACGACCTTGGACAGAACACTGAAGCTTTCTTT; CDR3aa: CASSYDLGQNTEAFF
d_gene: NA; j_gene: TRBJ1-2; abundance: NA; v_gene: TRBV5-6; CDR3nt: TGTGCCAGCAGCTTGGATGGTGCGTATGGCTACACCTTC; CDR3aa: CASSLDGAYGYTF
d_gene: TRBD2; j_gene: TRBJ2-1; abundance: few; v_gene: TRBV7-6; CDR3nt: TGTGCCAGCAGCTTCAGGGAGGGCCGCTACAATGAGCAGTTCTTC; CDR3aa: CASSFREGRYNEQFF
d_gene: TRBD2; j_gene: TRBJ2-1; abundance: NA; v_gene: TRBV13; CDR3nt: TGTGCCAGCAGCTTCATTCAAGGACTAGCGGGGCGCGGTGAGCAGTTCTTC; CDR3aa: CASSFIQGLAGRGEQFF
d_gene: NA; j_gene: TRBJ1-1; abundance: NA; v_gene: TRBV30; CDR3nt: TGTGCCTGGAGGCGGATGACTGAAGCTTTCTTT; CDR3aa: CAWRRMTEAFF
d_gene: NA; j_gene: TRBJ2-7; abundance: NA; v_gene: TRBV28; CDR3nt: TGTGCCAGCCGGGGTCCGAGCTCCTACGAGCAGTACTTC; CDR3aa: CASRGPSSYEQYF
d_gene: NA; j_gene: TRBJ2-5; abundance: NA; v_gene: TRBV6-5; CDR3nt: TGTGCCAGCGGGGGAGGACCTCCCCAAGAGACCCAGTACTTC; CDR3aa: CASGGGPPQETQYF
d_gene: NA; j_gene: TRBJ2-7; abundance: NA; v_gene: TRBV19; CDR3nt: TGTGCCACCCAGGAGGGTGGTGGTCCCTACGAGCAGTACTTC; CDR3aa: CATQEGGGPYEQYF
d_gene: TRBD1; j_gene: TRBJ2-7; abundance: once; v_gene: TRBV4-1; CDR3nt: TGCGCCAGCAGCCAAGGACAGGGGGCCTACGAGCAGTACTTC; CDR3aa: CASSQGQGAYEQYF
d_gene: NA; j_gene: TRBJ1-4; abundance: NA; v_gene: TRBV28; CDR3nt: TGTGCCAGCAGTAGAGGAGTTAATGAAAAACTGTTTTTT; CDR3aa: CASSRGVNEKLFF
d_gene: TRBD1; j_gene: TRBJ1-5; abundance: once; v_gene: TRBV7-8; CDR3nt: TGTGCCAGCAGCCCAAACCCGACAGGGGGCGGCAATCAGCCCCAGCATTTT; CDR3aa: CASSPNPTGGGNQPQHF
d_gene: NA; j_gene: TRBJ2-3; abundance: NA; v_gene: TRBV10-3; CDR3nt: TGTGCCATTTCCGCTCCCACAAACCCCATCGGGAGTAATTCTAGCACAGATACGCAGTATTTT; CDR3aa: CAISAPTNPIGSNSSTDTQYF
d_gene: NA; j_gene: TRBJ1-2; abundance: NA; v_gene: TRBV7-2; CDR3nt: TGTGCCAGCAGCTCCAGCTCAGGCTATGGCTACACCTTC; CDR3aa: CASSSSSGYGYTF
d_gene: NA; j_gene: TRBJ1-1; abundance: NA; v_gene: TRBV5-1; CDR3nt: TGCGCCAGCAGCTTCGGGGTAGGCACTGAAGCTTTCTTT; CDR3aa: CASSFGVGTEAFF
d_gene: TRBD2; j_gene: TRBJ2-5; abundance: NA; v_gene: TRBV3-1/TRBV3-2; CDR3nt: TGTGCCAGCAGCCCCCTACGGGGGGAACAAGAGACCCAGTACTTC; CDR3aa: CASSPLRGEQETQYF
d_gene: NA; j_gene: TRBJ2-7; abundance: NA; v_gene: TRBV6-1; CDR3nt: TGTGCCAGCAGTGACCCCCAGGGGGGCCACGAGCAGTACTTC; CDR3aa: CASSDPQGGHEQYF
d_gene: TRBD1; j_gene: TRBJ1-2; abundance: NA; v_gene: TRBV4-1; CDR3nt: TGCGCCAGCAGCCAGACCGGGACAGGGGTGTATGGCTACACCTTC; CDR3aa: CASSQTGTGVYGYTF
d_gene: NA; j_gene: TRBJ1-1; abundance: NA; v_gene: TRBV20-1; CDR3nt: TGCAGTGCTAGTATGGGGGGACCGAACACTGAAGCTTTCTTT; CDR3aa: CSASMGGPNTEAFF
d_gene: NA; j_gene: TRBJ1-2; abundance: NA; v_gene: TRBV24-1; CDR3nt: TGTGCCACCAGTGATCCGGGTCGAGTATACGACTATGGCTACACCTTC; CDR3aa: CATSDPGRVYDYGYTF
d_gene: TRBD1; j_gene: TRBJ1-1; abundance: NA; v_gene: TRBV4-2; CDR3nt: TGTGCCAGCAGCCTTCGTTCCGGGACAGGGGAGGGAAAGGACACTGAAGCTTTCTTT; CDR3aa: CASSLRSGTGEGKDTEAFF
d_gene: TRBD2; j_gene: TRBJ2-1; abundance: few; v_gene: TRBV28; CDR3nt: TGTGCCAGCAGACTTCCACTAGCGGGAGTATATCCCAATGAGCAGTTCTTC; CDR3aa: CASRLPLAGVYPNEQFF
d_gene: NA; j_gene: TRBJ1-6; abundance: NA; v_gene: TRBV27; CDR3nt: TGTGCCAGCAGTGCGATACAGGGTCGGGCTTCACCCCTCCACTTT; CDR3aa: CASSAIQGRASPLHF
d_gene: TRBD2; j_gene: TRBJ2-1; abundance: NA; v_gene: TRBV5-1; CDR3nt: TGCGCCAGCAGCTTGGCCCCAGCGGGGGACTACAATGAGCAGTTCTTC; CDR3aa: CASSLAPAGDYNEQFF
d_gene: TRBD1; j_gene: TRBJ2-3; abundance: NA; v_gene: TRBV5-5; CDR3nt: TGTGCCAGCAGCTCGGGACAGCGAGATACGCAGTATTTT; CDR3aa: CASSSGQRDTQYF
d_gene: NA; j_gene: TRBJ2-7; abundance: NA; v_gene: TRBV19; CDR3nt: TGTGCCAGTAGTCGATCAGGGGACGAGCAGTACTTC; CDR3aa: CASSRSGDEQYF
d_gene: TRBD1; j_gene: TRBJ1-2; abundance: NA; v_gene: TRBV28; CDR3nt: TGTGCCAGCAGTCCGGAACCACAGGGGCACTATGGCTACACCTTC; CDR3aa: CASSPEPQGHYGYTF
d_gene: NA; j_gene: TRBJ1-5; abundance: NA; v_gene: TRBV6-6; CDR3nt: TGTGCCAGCAGTCTGGAGAATCAGCCCCAGCATTTT; CDR3aa: CASSLENQPQHF
d_gene: TRBD1; j_gene: TRBJ1-3; abundance: NA; v_gene: TRBV27; CDR3nt: TGTGCCAGCAGTTCGACAGGGGGTGGAAACACCATATATTTT; CDR3aa: CASSSTGGGNTIYF
d_gene: NA; j_gene: TRBJ2-7; abundance: NA; v_gene: TRBV7-9; CDR3nt: TGTGCCAGCAGCTTAGCTTTGGCACGCTACGAGCAGTACTTC; CDR3aa: CASSLALARYEQYF
d_gene: NA; j_gene: TRBJ2-3; abundance: NA; v_gene: TRBV7-7; CDR3nt: TGTGCTAGCAGCTTCGGCGGAGGGGGCACAGATACGCAGTATTTT; CDR3aa: CASSFGGGGTDTQYF
d_gene: TRBD2; j_gene: TRBJ2-1; abundance: NA; v_gene: TRBV7-3; CDR3nt: TGTGCCAGCAGCCAACTAGCGGGGGGAATCACATCCTACAATGAGCAGTTCTTC; CDR3aa: CASSQLAGGITSYNEQFF
d_gene: NA; j_gene: TRBJ2-1; abundance: NA; v_gene: TRBV7-2; CDR3nt: TGTGCCAGCAGCTCTGCGACAAACAGCTTCAATGAGCAGTTCTTC; CDR3aa: CASSSATNSFNEQFF
d_gene: TRBD2; j_gene: TRBJ2-4; abundance: once; v_gene: TRBV5-1; CDR3nt: TGCGCCAGCAGTCAAGGACTAGCGGGAGGAGGGAACATTCAGTACTTC; CDR3aa: CASSQGLAGGGNIQYF
d_gene: NA; j_gene: TRBJ2-1; abundance: NA; v_gene: TRBV4-1; CDR3nt: TGCGCCAGCAGCCAAGATAAGAGCTCCTACAATGAGCAGTTCTTC; CDR3aa: CASSQDKSSYNEQFF
d_gene: TRBD2; j_gene: TRBJ2-3; abundance: NA; v_gene: TRBV5-1; CDR3nt: TGCGCCAGCAGCCGCACCGGGAACCGGGGGGGGGATACGCAGTATTTT; CDR3aa: CASSRTGNRGGDTQYF
d_gene: TRBD1; j_gene: TRBJ1-4; abundance: NA; v_gene: TRBV18; CDR3nt: TGTGCCAGCTCGGAGACAGGGGGGGATGAAAAACTGTTTTTT; CDR3aa: CASSETGGDEKLFF
d_gene: TRBD1; j_gene: TRBJ1-6; abundance: NA; v_gene: TRBV2; CDR3nt: TGTGCCAGCAGAGACAGGGAAAACTCACCCCTCCACTTT; CDR3aa: CASRDRENSPLHF
d_gene: NA; j_gene: TRBJ2-1; abundance: few; v_gene: TRBV7-2; CDR3nt: TGTGCCAGCAGCTTCCGCGATGAGCAGTTCTTC; CDR3aa: CASSFRDEQFF
d_gene: TRBD1; j_gene: TRBJ2-1; abundance: NA; v_gene: TRBV30; CDR3nt: TGTGCCTGGAGTCCGGGACAGGGGGCGGGCAATGAGCAGTTCTTC; CDR3aa: CAWSPGQGAGNEQFF
d_gene: NA; j_gene: TRBJ1-2; abundance: few; v_gene: TRBV4-3; CDR3nt: TGCGCCAGCAGCCAAGGCAGTAAGTCGAACTATGGCTACACCTTC; CDR3aa: CASSQGSKSNYGYTF
d_gene: TRBD1; j_gene: TRBJ1-1; abundance: NA; v_gene: TRBV7-8; CDR3nt: TGTGCCAGCAGTTTACAGGGGAAGAACACTGAAGCTTTCTTT; CDR3aa: CASSLQGKNTEAFF
d_gene: NA; j_gene: TRBJ1-2; abundance: NA; v_gene: TRBV4-1; CDR3nt: TGCGCCAGCAGCCAAGTCTACAGGGCCTCCTCCTATGGCTACACCTTC; CDR3aa: CASSQVYRASSYGYTF
d_gene: NA; j_gene: TRBJ2-1; abundance: NA; v_gene: TRBV7-2; CDR3nt: TGTGCCAGCAGCCCGCAGGGTAGCTCCTACAATGAGCAGTTCTTC; CDR3aa: CASSPQGSSYNEQFF
d_gene: TRBD2; j_gene: TRBJ2-1; abundance: once; v_gene: TRBV6-5; CDR3nt: TGTGCCAGCAGGGAGGGTAGCGGGGTATACAATGAGCAGTTCTTC; CDR3aa: CASREGSGVYNEQFF
d_gene: NA; j_gene: TRBJ1-4; abundance: NA; v_gene: TRBV3-1/TRBV3-2; CDR3nt: TGTGCCAGCAGCCAATATTTTTATAAAATTCTTGAGAATGAAAAACTGTTTTTT; CDR3aa: CASSQYFYKILENEKLFF
d_gene: TRBD1; j_gene: TRBJ2-7; abundance: NA; v_gene: TRBV7-9; CDR3nt: TGTGCCAGCAGCCTAGAGGACAGGGGGATCTACGAGCAGTACTTC; CDR3aa: CASSLEDRGIYEQYF
d_gene: TRBD1; j_gene: TRBJ2-1; abundance: NA; v_gene: TRBV30; CDR3nt: TGTGCCTGGAGTGATGACAGGGGGCTAGTGAATGAGCAGTTCTTC; CDR3aa: CAWSDDRGLVNEQFF
d_gene: TRBD2; j_gene: TRBJ2-3; abundance: NA; v_gene: TRBV10-3; CDR3nt: TGTGCCATCAGTGGGGGGGGAAGGACAGATACGCAGTATTTT; CDR3aa: CAISGGGRTDTQYF
d_gene: NA; j_gene: TRBJ1-6; abundance: few; v_gene: TRBV7-2; CDR3nt: TGTGCCAGCAGCTTAAGGCCGGAGAGGAATTCACCCCTCCACTTT; CDR3aa: CASSLRPERNSPLHF
d_gene: TRBD1; j_gene: TRBJ1-1; abundance: NA; v_gene: TRBV14; CDR3nt: TGTGCCAGCAGCCCTCGAACAGGGGGCACTGAAGCTTTCTTT; CDR3aa: CASSPRTGGTEAFF
d_gene: NA; j_gene: TRBJ2-3; abundance: NA; v_gene: TRBV6-5; CDR3nt: TGTGCCAGCACTTACGGGACTCACACAGATACGCAGTATTTT; CDR3aa: CASTYGTHTDTQYF
d_gene: TRBD1; j_gene: TRBJ2-7; abundance: NA; v_gene: TRBV13; CDR3nt: TGTGCCAGCAGCCGTTCCTCAGGGGGCGCCCCCTACGAGCAGTACTTC; CDR3aa: CASSRSSGGAPYEQYF
d_gene: NA; j_gene: TRBJ1-6; abundance: NA; v_gene: TRBV30; CDR3nt: TGTGCCTGGAGTGCCAAGCCTGGGGGCGGATCACCCCTCCACTTT; CDR3aa: CAWSAKPGGGSPLHF